The 18 T cell receptor beta chains below were found in one sample sequenced in a study of T cells in Graves' hyperthyroidism and ophthalmopathy. TCR beta CDR3 regions were amplified from RNA. First-round RT-PCR of the TCR CDR3 relied on the HTBI primer set. In TCRdb, the multiplex PCR reads were re-called with MiXCR into one record per CDR3 protein. This sample has about 520,000 distinct CDR3 sequences, with around 22% found just once. Material for sequencing was blood. These receptors all come from a woman aged 25 to 39 with Graves' ophthalmopathy.

This clonotype was counted at least ten times. The J gene is TRBJ1-1, the V gene TRBV6-5; D might be TRBD1 (6 bases). The CDR3 totals 15 residues. Trimming shortened V by 0 bases and J by 3 bases, and 11 bases separated the two germline ends. Germline V CDR1 and CDR2: MNHEY, SVGAGI. Here the CDR3 reads CASSYSPGAHTEAFF. CDR3 nucleotides: TGTGCCAGCAGTTACTCGCCAGGGGCGCACACTGAAGCTTTCTTT.

Comment on this clonotype: An end of the junction differs from the germline gene, which may be a read error. The gene calls are TRBV12-3 or TRBV12-4 and TRBJ2-7; D might be TRBD1 or TRBD2, each matching 6 bases. This CDR3 has 13 residues. CDR3 residues: CASSLGGTNEQYF. The CDR3 DNA reads TGTGCCAGCAGCTTAGGCGGGACAAACGAGCAGTACTTC.

The chain has TRBV6-2 or TRBV6-3 and TRBJ1-2; the match to TRBD1 covers 8 bases. Trimming removed 2 bases from V and 8 bases from J; junction bases left unmatched: 13. The CDR3 sequence is 16 residues long. Germline V lookup: CDR1 MNHEY, CDR2 SVGEGT. The CDR3 loop is CASSYAGQEFLRGYTF. CDR3 bases: TGTGCCAGCAGTTACGCGGGACAGGAATTCTTGCGGGGCTACACCTTC.

V usage is TRBV11-3 and J usage is TRBJ2-5; 7 bases align to TRBD1. CDR1 SGHNT and CDR2 YENEEA come from the germline V gene. The CDR3 runs 15 residues. CDR3 sequence (DNA): TGTGCTAGAGCGTTGGACAGGTCGGAATTAGAGACCCAGTACTTC. This translates into CARALDRSELETQYF.

This chain joins TRBV18 and TRBJ2-2; TRBD1 is a possible D gene (6 bases). Germline V gives CDR1 KGHSH, CDR2 LQKENI. V shed 0 bases and J shed 2 bases, with 10 bases lying between them. The CDR3 extends over 16 amino acids. In nucleotides, the CDR3 is TGTGCCAGCTCACCACCCCAGGGACACAACACCGGGGAGCTGTTTTTT. Translated: CASSPPQGHNTGELFF.

The V call is TRBV6-1, the J call TRBJ2-7; 7 bases agree with TRBD1. V dropped 6 bases and J dropped 3; count of bases not matched to a gene: 14. Looked up from germline, CDR1 is MNHNS and CDR2 is SASEGT. The CDR3 consists of 16 residues. CDR3 in amino acids: CASSDLWTGRLYEQYF. In DNA, the CDR3 is TGTGCCAGCAGCGACCTGTGGACAGGAAGACTCTACGAGCAGTACTTC.

This clonotype appeared many times. The chain combines TRBV28 with TRBJ1-5; D gene unclear. The V and J ends lost 7 bases and 3 bases respectively, with 13 bases between them. In germline, CDR1 is MDHEN, CDR2 SYDVKM. The CDR3 has 14 amino acids. CDR3 nucleotide sequence: TGTGCCAGCACCCAAAGGGAAAACAATCAGCCCCAGCATTTT. Its translation: CASTQRENNQPQHF. The variable domain in full, with the rest retrieved from reference TRBV28 and TRBJ1-5, is DVKVTQSSRYLVKRTGEKVFLECVQDMDHENMFWYRQDPGLGLRLIYFSYDVKMKEKGDIPEGYSVSREKKERFSLILESASTNQTSMYLCASTQRENNQPQHFGDGTRLSIL.

This clonotype was seen repeatedly, ten times or more. This chain connects TRBV20-1 to TRBJ1-2; possibly TRBD1 for D (6 bases). The CDR3 has 12 residues. V was clipped by 4 bases and J by 4 bases, with 10 bases between them. Germline lookup yields CDR1 DFQATT and CDR2 SNEGSKA (reference sequence). The CDR3 DNA is TGCAGTGCTACAGGGGACTCCTATGGCTACACCTTC. Protein sequence: CSATGDSYGYTF.

A few counts support this clonotype. The chain has TRBV20-1 and TRBJ1-5, with D unclear. The CDR3 sequence is 13 residues long. V was pared by 6 bases and J by 6 bases, with 15 bases between. Germline loops: CDR1 DFQATT, CDR2 SNEGSKA (reference sequence). CDR3: CSAPDAVSQPQHF. The CDR3 DNA sequence: TGCAGTGCCCCCGACGCGGTCAGTCAGCCCCAGCATTTT.

The chain joins TRBV28 to TRBJ2-7; D remains unclear. Per the germline V gene, CDR1 is MDHEN and CDR2 is SYDVKM. This CDR3 region has 11 residues. V lost 6 bases and J 7 bases, leaving 10 bases between the germline ends. The CDR3 DNA is TGTGCCAGCAGACTCCGCGAGGAGCAGTACTTC. This encodes CASRLREEQYF.

V gene TRBV20-1 combines with J gene TRBJ2-5, with D tentatively TRBD2 (5 bases). This CDR3 region has 15 residues. Germline V gene lookup returns CDR1 DFQATT and CDR2 SNEGSKA (reference sequence). Trimming stripped 6 bases from V and 2 bases from J, with 19 bases between. For the CDR3, the DNA is TGCAGTGCAGAATCTAGCTCGTGGGTTCAAGAGACCCAGTACTTC. Encoded protein: CSAESSSWVQETQYF.

This clonotype appeared a few times. The CDR3 nucleotides read TGTGCCAGCTCACCGAATCCGGGACAGGGGGCCTATGGCTACACCTTC. Amino acids: CASSPNPGQGAYGYTF. The chain recombines TRBV18 with TRBJ1-2, with 12 bases identical to TRBD1. V trimming: 3 bases; J trimming: 4 bases; junction bases outside the gene matches: 6. The CDR3 covers 16 residues. Germline V gene data show CDR1 as KGHSH and CDR2 as LQKENI.

The chain links TRBV6-1 to TRBJ2-5; D is perhaps TRBD2 (5 bases). The V gene lost 6 bases and the J gene lost 4 bases, with 18 bases spanning the gap. The CDR3 sequence is 15 residues long. Germline V gene lookup returns CDR1 MNHNS and CDR2 SASEGT. The CDR3 spells CASRSGESVGETQYF. CDR3 DNA sequence: TGTGCCAGCAGGAGCGGCGAGAGTGTTGGAGAGACCCAGTACTTC.

This clonotype was counted once. One end of the junction varies from germline; a read error may be responsible. The rearrangement links TRBV7-2 to TRBJ2-5, with TRBD1 identical over 8 bases. The CDR3 contains 13 residues. Per germline, CDR1 SGHTA and CDR2 FQGNSA. CDR3: CASSRTGGEPQYF. CDR3 DNA sequence: TGTGCCAGCAGCAGAACAGGGGGAGAGCCCCAGTACTTC.

The rearrangement joins TRBV6-2 or TRBV6-3 to TRBJ2-5, with 8 bases matching TRBD2. The CDR3 is 14 residues long. The V segment lost 6 bases and the J segment 2 bases; nucleotides outside the gene matches: 5. Germline CDR1 is MNHEY and CDR2 is SVGEGT. CDR3: CASSTTSGQETQYF. Written as DNA, the CDR3 is TGTGCCAGCAGCACTACTAGCGGACAAGAGACCCAGTACTTC.

This clonotype was picked up many times. This CDR3 is CASSRTGGRLNTEAFF. The CDR3 nucleotides are TGTGCCAGTAGCCGGACAGGGGGTCGGTTGAACACTGAAGCTTTCTTT. The V gene is TRBV19, the J gene TRBJ1-1; 10 bases line up with TRBD1. CDR1 is LNHDA and CDR2 is SQIVND in the germline V gene (reference sequence). The CDR3 is 16 residues long. Trimming removed 6 bases from V and 0 bases from J; junction bases left unmatched: 7. Filled out from reference TRBV19 and TRBJ1-1, the complete variable domain reads DGGITQSPKYLFRKEGQNVTLSCEQNLNHDAMYWYRQDPGQGLRLIYYSQIVNDFQKGDIAEGYSVSREKKESFPLTVTSAQKNPTAFYLCASSRTGGRLNTEAFFGQGTRLTVV.

This clonotype was picked up many times. The gene calls are TRBV18 and TRBJ1-1; D is uncertain. Germline V gene sequence: CDR1 KGHSH, CDR2 LQKENI. V was clipped by 8 bases and J by 1 base, with 11 bases between them. This CDR3 has 13 residues. Here the CDR3 reads CASSPSENTEAFF. CDR3 sequence (DNA): TGTGCCAGCAGTCCGTCGGAGAACACTGAAGCTTTCTTT. Using reference TRBV18 and TRBJ1-1 for the parts outside the CDR3, the full variable domain is NAGVMQNPRHLVRRRGQEARLRCSPMKGHSHVYWYRQLPEEGLKFMVYLQKENIIDESGMPKERFSAEFPKEGPSILRIQQVVRGDSAAYFCASSPSENTEAFFGQGTRLTVV.

The rearrangement joins TRBV7-8 to TRBJ2-7; 8 bases align to TRBD2. V lost 4 bases and J lost 4; bases outside the gene matches: 3. This CDR3 is built from 13 residues. From germline, CDR1 is SGHVS and CDR2 FQNEAQ. DNA of the CDR3: TGTGCCAGCAGCTCGGGACTAGATTACGAGCAGTACTTC. It specifies CASSSGLDYEQYF.